This T cell receptor beta chain was sequenced in a study of cytomegalovirus exposure and HLA in healthy donors. Study-wide findings and caveats: A later analysis associated 16,951 TCR beta sequences with HLA alleles at a 0.05 false discovery rate. Versus the approximately 720-donor mean, an Asian-associated ancestry cluster reportedly showed fewer N-insertions in a later analysis. Other equally common chains were less clonally expanded than HLA-associated TCR beta chains, a later analysis showed.

A note on this clone: Its antigen is still unknown.

V dropped 8 bases and J dropped 5 bases, with 16 bases sitting between them. Germline CDR1 reads SNHLY; CDR2 reads FYNNEI. The CDR3 length is 14 residues. This PCR relied on a set of 60 Vbeta primers and 13 Jbeta primers. Produced via immunoSEQ multiplex PCR; TCRdb's table is partial and in-frame only. Here the sample spans 90,000 to 120,000 clones, roughly a tenth being singletons. The chain is built from TRBV2 and TRBJ2-1; a possible D gene is TRBD2 (6 bases). Sample: PBMCs. This receptor was taken from a man in his forties in good health and CMV-seropositive. In DNA form, the CDR3 reads TGTGCCAGCGGGGCAGGGCTAGCGCACAATGAGCAGTTCTTC. Amino acids: CASGAGLAHNEQFF.